This TCR beta chain was captured in a study of shared clonotypes between healthy human individuals. Germline assignment: CDR1 LNHDA and CDR2 SQIVND (reference sequence). The CDR3 runs 13 residues. Trimming shortened V by 3 bases and J by 5 bases, and 8 bases separated the two germline ends. Clones were sequenced by immunoSEQ multiplex PCR, and TCRdb holds only the in-frame ones, with some missing. The repertoire consists of over a million clones, with around 98.5% occurring once and the leading ten covering 0.36%. This receptor was obtained from a man aged 25-45 years in good health. The J gene is TRBJ1-5, the V gene TRBV19; no clear D gene. Sequences were obtained from naive CD4+ T cells sorted from blood. The subset denotes: CD45RA+ positively selected. The CDR3 loop reads CASSMQRDQPQHF. The DNA of the CDR3 is TGTGCCAGTAGTATGCAGCGCGATCAGCCCCAGCATTTT. Based on the CDR3 plus reference TRBV19 and TRBJ1-5, the full variable domain is DGGITQSPKYLFRKEGQNVTLSCEQNLNHDAMYWYRQDPGQGLRLIYYSQIVNDFQKGDIAEGYSVSREKKESFPLTVTSAQKNPTAFYLCASSMQRDQPQHFGDGTRLSIL.